The 21 T cell receptor beta chains listed next were all sequenced from one sample in a study of cytomegalovirus exposure and HLA in healthy donors. PCR primers comprised 60 Vbeta and 13 Jbeta primers. Data came from immunoSEQ multiplex PCR; TCRdb stores just in-frame clones and leaves some out. The sample includes 100,000 to 150,000 clones. Sequencing was carried out using PBMCs. These receptors were taken from a man between 18 and 29 years old in good health and CMV-seronegative.

The chain employs TRBV28 and TRBJ2-1; 9 bases align to TRBD2. V shed 2 bases, J shed 4 bases, and the junction held 6 bases outside the gene matches. Germline V gene data show CDR1 as MDHEN and CDR2 as SYDVKM. The CDR3 sequence is 16 residues long. The CDR3 is CASSLAGGPGYNEQFF. The CDR3 DNA sequence: TGTGCCAGCAGTTTAGCGGGAGGGCCGGGTTACAATGAGCAGTTCTTC.

The chain employs TRBV6-5 and TRBJ2-5; maybe TRBD2 (6 bases). Trimming took off 7 bases at V and 5 bases at J, with 17 bases between the two ends. The CDR3 totals 14 residues. The germline gives CDR1 MNHEY, CDR2 SVGAGI. The CDR3 region is CASTGWGEVETQYF. The CDR3 DNA reads as TGTGCCAGCACCGGGTGGGGGGAAGTGGAGACCCAGTACTTC.

Of note for this clone: Germline is not matched at one junction end, which may reflect a read error. The chain has TRBV7-7 and TRBJ1-5, with D uncertain. The CDR3 has 15 amino acids. Germline V gene lookup returns CDR1 SSHAT and CDR2 FNYEAQ (reference sequence). The CDR3 protein is CASSLLEGKDQPQHF. CDR3 in DNA: TGTGCTAGCAGCTTACTGGAGGGTAAGGATCAGCCCCAGCATTTT. Drawing the rest from reference TRBV7-7 and TRBJ1-5, the complete variable domain is GAGVSQSPRYKVTKRGQDVTLRCDPISSHATLYWYQQALGQGPEFLTYFNYEAQPDKSGLPSDRFSAERPEGSISTLTIQRTEQRDSAMYRCASSLLEGKDQPQHFGDGTRLSIL.

This chain uses TRBV28 with TRBJ1-2, with 7 bases identical to TRBD1. With V trimmed by 3 bases and J by 0 bases, 10 bases remained unmatched. The CDR3 loop spans 17 amino acids. The germline V gene encodes CDR1 MDHEN and CDR2 SYDVKM. The CDR3 DNA reads as TGTGCCAGCAGTTTCTACCGGACAGGCCACACTAACTATGGCTACACCTTC. Protein: CASSFYRTGHTNYGYTF.

The chain is built from TRBV5-1 and TRBJ2-7; 8 nucleotides align to TRBD1. After removal of 2 bases from V and 4 bases from J, the junction contained 5 bases not matched to a gene. Germline CDR1 and CDR2: SGHRS and YFSETQ. The CDR3 totals 14 residues. CDR3 amino acids: CASSFGQGGYEQYF. The CDR3 DNA is TGCGCCAGCAGCTTCGGACAGGGTGGGTACGAGCAGTACTTC. The full variable domain, completed using reference TRBV5-1 and TRBJ2-7, is KAGVTQTPRYLIKTRGQQVTLSCSPISGHRSVSWYQQTPGQGLQFLFEYFSETQRNKGNFPGRFSGRQFSNSRSEMNVSTLELGDSALYLCASSFGQGGYEQYFGPGTRLTVT.

The rearrangement uses TRBV19 and TRBJ1-2; unclear D gene. There are 14 residues in the CDR3. CDR1 is LNHDA and CDR2 is SQIVND in the germline V gene (reference sequence). Between the trimmed V and J ends, which lost 0 bases and 7 bases, there was a span of 12 bases. The CDR3 protein is CASSIEGQVVGYTF. CDR3 coding DNA: TGTGCCAGTAGTATAGAAGGTCAGGTGGTTGGCTACACCTTC.

The V gene is TRBV6-1, the J gene TRBJ2-7; D is possibly TRBD2 (5 bases). The V and J ends lost 0 bases and 3 bases respectively, with 6 bases between them. Germline values: CDR1 MNHNS, CDR2 SASEGT. The CDR3 sequence is 13 residues long. CDR3 DNA: TGTGCCAGCAGTGAAGCTGGGAGCTACGAGCAGTACTTC. Its translation: CASSEAGSYEQYF.

V and J are TRBV9 and TRBJ2-7; D gene uncertain. The V end lost 1 base, the J end lost 2 bases, and 10 bases lay between the germline ends. In germline, CDR1 is SGDLS, CDR2 YYNGEE. The CDR3 is 14 residues long. CDR3: CASSVLESAYEQYF. CDR3 DNA sequence: TGTGCCAGCAGCGTACTAGAGTCAGCCTACGAGCAGTACTTC.

This rearrangement joins TRBV18 to TRBJ1-3; TRBD1 aligns across 7 bases. Germline-derived CDR1 and CDR2 are KGHSH and LQKENI. Trimming removed 0 bases from V and 2 bases from J; junction bases left unmatched: 1. This CDR3 comprises 15 residues. CDR3 protein: CASSPPTGPGNTIYF. The CDR3 region has the DNA TGTGCCAGCTCACCACCGACAGGGCCTGGAAACACCATATATTTT.

The rearrangement links TRBV19 to TRBJ2-7, with 13 bases lining up with TRBD2. The CDR3 length is 17 residues. Trimming removed 3 bases from V and 2 bases from J; junction bases left unmatched: 7. CDR1 and CDR2 from the germline V gene are LNHDA and SQIVND (reference sequence). CDR3 sequence: CASSMGPGTSGTYEQYF. In nucleotides, the CDR3 is TGTGCCAGTAGTATGGGACCCGGGACTAGCGGGACCTACGAGCAGTACTTC. The full variable domain, rest sourced from reference TRBV19 and TRBJ2-7, is DGGITQSPKYLFRKEGQNVTLSCEQNLNHDAMYWYRQDPGQGLRLIYYSQIVNDFQKGDIAEGYSVSREKKESFPLTVTSAQKNPTAFYLCASSMGPGTSGTYEQYFGPGTRLTVT.

V is TRBV27 and J is TRBJ2-7; 7 bases align to TRBD1. Trimming took 1 base from V and 5 from J; bases not matched to a gene: 8. The germline V gene encodes CDR1 MNHEY and CDR2 SMNVEV (reference sequence). The CDR3 totals 15 residues. The CDR3 bases are TGTGCCAGCAGTTTATTGTTCAGGGGGTTCCACGAGCAGTACTTC. Its protein is CASSLLFRGFHEQYF.

The gene calls are TRBV19 and TRBJ1-1; no reliable D call. This CDR3 spans 14 amino acids. Germline CDR1 is LNHDA and CDR2 is SQIVND (reference sequence). The ends were cut back, 5 bases at V and 0 bases at J, with 10 bases in the middle. The CDR3 spells CASSPSYMNTEAFF. As DNA, the CDR3 is TGTGCCAGTAGTCCTTCGTACATGAACACTGAAGCTTTCTTT.

This chain joins TRBV30 and TRBJ2-2, with TRBD1 matching 9 bases. The germline V gene has CDR1 GTSNPN and CDR2 SVGIG (reference sequence). The V and J ends lost 3 bases and 2 bases, in that order; junction bases with no gene match: 4. CDR3 length: 15 residues. The CDR3 DNA follows: TGTGCCTGGAGGGAACAGGGGGCAAACACCGGGGAGCTGTTTTTT. As protein: CAWREQGANTGELFF.

The chain couples TRBV6-1 to TRBJ2-7; TRBD2 aligns across 12 bases. CDR1 and CDR2 from the germline V gene are MNHNS and SASEGT. Losses at the gene ends were 4 bases for V and 7 bases for J; bases not matched to a gene: 5. The CDR3 consists of 14 residues. CDR3 amino acids: CASSGGGLAGEQYF. The CDR3 DNA reads TGTGCCAGCAGTGGCGGAGGACTAGCGGGGGAGCAGTACTTC.

The chain links TRBV30 to TRBJ2-5; TRBD2 matches 13 bases. CDR3 length: 15 residues. Trimming cost V 1 base and J 6 bases; bases outside gene matches: 5. CDR1 is GTSNPN, CDR2 SVGIG, per germline (reference sequence). The CDR3 coding sequence is TGTGCCTGGAGTGAACTAGCGGGGGGGCCCAAGACCCAGTACTTC. It yields the protein CAWSELAGGPKTQYF. The whole variable domain, filled in from reference TRBV30 and TRBJ2-5, reads SQTIHQWPATLVQPVGSPLSLECTVEGTSNPNLYWYRQAAGRGLQLLFYSVGIGQISSEVPQNLSASRPQDRQFILSSKKLLLSDSGFYLCAWSELAGGPKTQYFGPGTRLLVL.

This CDR3 reads CASSLGGQDVNYEQYF. As DNA, the CDR3 is TGCGCCAGCAGCTTGGGGGGACAGGATGTTAACTACGAGCAGTACTTC. This chain joins TRBV5-1 and TRBJ2-7; 8 nucleotides match TRBD1. The CDR3 consists of 16 residues. Germline V gene sequence: CDR1 SGHRS, CDR2 YFSETQ. V gave up 0 bases and J gave up 3 bases; unmatched junction bases: 8.

The CDR3 sequence is CASSYGWRDSSGANVLTF. CDR3 in DNA: TGTGCCAGCAGCTATGGGTGGCGGGATAGCTCTGGGGCCAACGTCCTGACTTTC. The rearrangement links TRBV7-6 to TRBJ2-6; the D gene is possibly TRBD2 (6 bases). This CDR3 region has 18 residues. CDR1 and CDR2 (germline): SGHVS, FNYEAQ. Trimming took off 4 bases at V and 0 bases at J, with 16 bases between the two ends.

The chain is built from TRBV19 and TRBJ2-3, with TRBD2 identical over 13 bases. CDR3 length: 16 residues. V was clipped by 2 bases and J by 4 bases; unmatched bases: 3. Germline V gene sequence: CDR1 LNHDA, CDR2 SQIVND (reference sequence). CDR3 sequence (DNA): TGTGCCAGTAGTATATTACTAGCGGGAGGGCCAGATACGCAGTATTTT. Protein: CASSILLAGGPDTQYF. Complete variable domain (other parts from reference TRBV19 and TRBJ2-3): DGGITQSPKYLFRKEGQNVTLSCEQNLNHDAMYWYRQDPGQGLRLIYYSQIVNDFQKGDIAEGYSVSREKKESFPLTVTSAQKNPTAFYLCASSILLAGGPDTQYFGPGTRLTVL.

This rearrangement joins TRBV29-1 to TRBJ1-2; D is uncertain. Germline assignment: CDR1 SQVTM and CDR2 ANQGSEA. The CDR3 has 14 residues. V was shortened by 8 bases and J by 6 bases, with 22 bases between the two germline ends. The CDR3 DNA is TGCAGCCTAACGGGTCGGCTGGGGAGCGATGGCTACACCTTC. Encoded protein: CSLTGRLGSDGYTF.

The J gene is TRBJ2-5, the V gene TRBV28; 7 positions match TRBD2. V lost 3 bases to trimming and J lost 3 bases; unmatched junction nucleotides: 4. Per the germline V gene, CDR1 is MDHEN and CDR2 is SYDVKM. CDR3 length equals 14 residues. In DNA form, the CDR3 reads TGTGCCAGCAGTTTGGGGGGGTCTAAAGAGACCCAGTACTTC. This codes for CASSLGGSKETQYF.

The chain links TRBV5-1 to TRBJ2-5; TRBD2 aligns across 8 bases. This CDR3 has 14 amino acids. V trimming: 4 bases; J trimming: 3 bases; junction bases outside the gene matches: 5. Per the germline V gene, CDR1 is SGHRS and CDR2 is YFSETQ. The CDR3 nucleotides are TGCGCCAGCAGCCCCGGGAGGGGGGAAGAGACCCAGTACTTC. Translating it yields CASSPGRGEETQYF.